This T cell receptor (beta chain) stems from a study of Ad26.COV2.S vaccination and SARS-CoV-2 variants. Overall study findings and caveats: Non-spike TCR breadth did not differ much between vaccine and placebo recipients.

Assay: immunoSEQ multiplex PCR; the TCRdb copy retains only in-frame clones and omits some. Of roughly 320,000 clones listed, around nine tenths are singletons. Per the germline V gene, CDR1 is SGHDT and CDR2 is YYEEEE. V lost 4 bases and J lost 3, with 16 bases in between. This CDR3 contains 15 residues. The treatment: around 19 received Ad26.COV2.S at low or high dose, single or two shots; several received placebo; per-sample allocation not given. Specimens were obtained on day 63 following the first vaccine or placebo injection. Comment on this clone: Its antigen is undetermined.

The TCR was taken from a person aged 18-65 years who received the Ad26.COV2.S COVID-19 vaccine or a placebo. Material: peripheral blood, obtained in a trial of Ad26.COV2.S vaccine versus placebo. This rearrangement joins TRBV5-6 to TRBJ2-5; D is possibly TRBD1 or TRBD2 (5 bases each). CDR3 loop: CASSPPWGIKETQYF. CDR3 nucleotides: TGTGCCAGCAGCCCCCCGTGGGGGATAAAAGAGACCCAGTACTTC.